This T cell receptor (beta chain) was sequenced during a study of metastatic and nonmetastatic thyroid tumors. Study details: Repertoires of blood and of tissue (tumor or nodule) from malignant and benign thyroid patients were compared.

All patients reached thyroid surgery having received no treatment beforehand. The CDR3 consists of 15 residues. Trimming pared 4 bases from V and 0 bases from J, leaving 12 bases between. The germline V gene encodes CDR1 WNHNN and CDR2 SYGVQD (reference sequence). Study-level results: As reported, TCR beta diversity in blood and tumor was significantly higher in malignant thyroid tumors than in benign nodules.

Comments on this clone: Its antigen is undetermined.

Per the study methods: Using the CDR3 differences seen across clinicopathological groups, the authors built a distant-metastasis classifier for papillary thyroid cancer, which was meant to discriminate distant-metastatic patients. TCRdb reprocessed the PCR reads via MiXCR. These V and J calls rely on TCRdb rather than the paper's analysis. The sample lists about 20,000 clones; 10% to 15% were seen once. The genes are TRBV10-1 and TRBJ1-2, with D possibly being TRBD1 (6 bases). The TCR sequence derives from a male donor with papillary thyroid cancer or a benign thyroid nodule (not recorded which). Some clones in this sample may be carry-over from other donors' samples. Sequenced material: blood. The CDR3: CASSAGEGTNYGYTF. The CDR3 DNA sequence: TGCGCCAGCAGTGCAGGGGAGGGGACTAACTATGGCTACACCTTC.